This note documents a single T cell receptor (beta chain) sequence. Libraries were prepared by immunoSEQ multiplex PCR; TCRdb keeps only in-frame clonotypes and omits some of them. The repertoire holds about 13,000 clones, with approximately 81% as singletons. This record belongs to a study of tumor-infiltrating lymphocytes in localized non-small cell lung cancer. The CDR3 extends over 17 amino acids. Germline V gene data show CDR1 as SGHNT and CDR2 as YYREEE (reference sequence). V was pared by 4 bases and J by 6 bases, with 16 bases of the junction left unmatched. This sequence originates from a human donor with non-small cell lung cancer. This chain joins TRBV5-4 and TRBJ2-1, with 7 bases aligning to TRBD1. What was sequenced was uninvolved lung tissue not adjacent to the tumor. The CDR3 sequence: CASSTPTGTAPGNEQFF. In DNA, the CDR3 is TGTGCCAGCAGCACCCCGACAGGGACGGCCCCGGGCAATGAGCAGTTCTTC.